This is a list of T cell receptor beta chains from one sample in a study of molecular identifiers for immune sequencing clone quantification. TCRdb reanalysed the PCR reads using MiXCR and keeps one entry per CDR3 protein. The sample holds under 650,000 distinct CDR3 sequences, roughly 21% seen once. Material for sequencing was naive CD8+ T cells from blood, with Jurkat cell RNA spiked in. The origin of the receptors is a human donor in good health. Some libraries in this study had Jurkat cell RNA spiked in. Both conserved end residues are part of each CDR3. Each record gives: V gene, J gene, CDR3 protein.

V: TRBV20-1; J: TRBJ1-1; CDR3: CSARDLTQGAPFGNTEAFF
V: TRBV10-2; J: TRBJ2-5; CDR3: CATSEYQETQYF
V: TRBV7-9; J: TRBJ2-3; CDR3: CASSLTSADTQYF
V: TRBV5-1; J: TRBJ2-7; CDR3: CASSPVEDEQYF
V: TRBV27; J: TRBJ2-2; CDR3: CASSSLYNTAGELFF
V: TRBV29-1; J: TRBJ1-2; CDR3: CSAEEARADGYTF
V: TRBV12-3/TRBV12-4; J: TRBJ2-7; CDR3: CASSSGTSLKQYF
V: TRBV3-1; J: TRBJ2-7; CDR3: CASSIRDVTYEQYF
V: TRBV7-6; J: TRBJ2-1; CDR3: CASSLGGVNEQFF
V: TRBV13; J: TRBJ1-1; CDR3: CASSPVRGHTEAFF
V: TRBV12-3/TRBV12-4; J: TRBJ1-1; CDR3: CASSLGYAEAFF
V: TRBV15; J: TRBJ2-2; CDR3: CATSRDLGGAGELFF
V: TRBV6-2/TRBV6-3; J: TRBJ2-7; CDR3: CASSPTTYEQYF
V: TRBV4-3; J: TRBJ1-1; CDR3: CASSRPHGANTEAFF
V: TRBV14; J: TRBJ2-1; CDR3: CASSPDRGSYNEQFF
V: TRBV6-5; J: TRBJ2-7; CDR3: CASSPRVGREQYF
V: TRBV2; J: TRBJ1-2; CDR3: CAGSRAQGGYTF
V: TRBV29-1; J: TRBJ2-3; CDR3: CSVEERLTALSYF
V: TRBV20-1; J: TRBJ2-7; CDR3: CSPSRGLAGLYEQYF
V: TRBV7-3; J: TRBJ2-3; CDR3: CASSPGNTDTQYF
V: TRBV20-1; J: TRBJ2-1; CDR3: CSAIDRGWYNEQFF
V: TRBV4-3; J: TRBJ2-7; CDR3: CASSPGLTAHEQYF
V: TRBV5-1; J: TRBJ2-1; CDR3: CASSYSGTHPNEQFF
V: TRBV6-6; J: TRBJ1-1; CDR3: CASGHTWRNTEAFF
V: TRBV7-3; J: TRBJ2-3; CDR3: CASSLGQGGLDTQYF
V: TRBV20-1; J: TRBJ2-7; CDR3: CSARETGTGGYEQYF
V: TRBV7-9; J: TRBJ2-1; CDR3: CASSVGGGQAGYNEQFF
V: TRBV27; J: TRBJ1-3; CDR3: CASSPRTPGNTIYF
V: TRBV7-9; J: TRBJ1-3; CDR3: CARGPILRNTIYF
V: TRBV7-9; J: TRBJ1-5; CDR3: CASSAGDWFDQPQHF
V: TRBV28; J: TRBJ2-1; CDR3: CASRDPSGSSYNGQFF
V: TRBV7-9; J: TRBJ1-1; CDR3: CASSHAIALAEAFF
V: TRBV27; J: TRBJ2-7; CDR3: CASSLTGGSRYEQYF
V: TRBV7-8; J: TRBJ2-7; CDR3: CASSPGEGNYEQYF
V: TRBV12-3/TRBV12-4; J: TRBJ2-2; CDR3: CASSTGFPGELFF
V: TRBV9; J: TRBJ2-3; CDR3: CASSVRTSGRSTDTQYF
V: TRBV5-6; J: TRBJ2-7; CDR3: CASSLEPSASYEQYF
V: TRBV11-2; J: TRBJ2-7; CDR3: CASRGQGFPYEQYF
V: TRBV24-1; J: TRBJ2-7; CDR3: CATSDSNSGTGIEQYF
V: TRBV20-1; J: TRBJ2-7; CDR3: CSASDSVSYEQYF
V: TRBV25-1; J: TRBJ2-6; CDR3: CASSEQSSGANVLTF
V: TRBV11-3; J: TRBJ2-1; CDR3: CASSGTSGYNEQFF
V: TRBV18; J: TRBJ2-3; CDR3: CASSARLAEDTQYF
V: TRBV7-9; J: TRBJ2-5; CDR3: CASDLGVRETQYF
V: TRBV9; J: TRBJ1-1; CDR3: CASSQTGGPEAFF
V: TRBV7-9; J: TRBJ2-2; CDR3: CASSLAGQGRTGELFF
V: TRBV28; J: TRBJ1-1; CDR3: CASILTQGGGGIDTEAFF
V: TRBV29-1; J: TRBJ2-2; CDR3: CSASLRGWNTGELFF
V: TRBV13; J: TRBJ2-5; CDR3: CASGPTGQETQYF
V: TRBV21-1; J: TRBJ1-5; CDR3: CASTQGGNQPQHF
V: TRBV20-1; J: TRBJ2-7; CDR3: CSATRGGTSGNYEQYF
V: TRBV10-3; J: TRBJ2-7; CDR3: CAISEGTSGYEQYF
V: TRBV7-2; J: TRBJ2-5; CDR3: CASSLAGTGDRETQYF
V: TRBV7-9; J: TRBJ2-3; CDR3: CASSGRDSFTDTQYF
V: TRBV20-1; J: TRBJ2-7; CDR3: CSAKGLAGLYEQYF
V: TRBV4-3; J: TRBJ2-2; CDR3: CASSQGAGSWTGELFF
V: TRBV4-2; J: TRBJ1-5; CDR3: CASSQENRVVQPQHF